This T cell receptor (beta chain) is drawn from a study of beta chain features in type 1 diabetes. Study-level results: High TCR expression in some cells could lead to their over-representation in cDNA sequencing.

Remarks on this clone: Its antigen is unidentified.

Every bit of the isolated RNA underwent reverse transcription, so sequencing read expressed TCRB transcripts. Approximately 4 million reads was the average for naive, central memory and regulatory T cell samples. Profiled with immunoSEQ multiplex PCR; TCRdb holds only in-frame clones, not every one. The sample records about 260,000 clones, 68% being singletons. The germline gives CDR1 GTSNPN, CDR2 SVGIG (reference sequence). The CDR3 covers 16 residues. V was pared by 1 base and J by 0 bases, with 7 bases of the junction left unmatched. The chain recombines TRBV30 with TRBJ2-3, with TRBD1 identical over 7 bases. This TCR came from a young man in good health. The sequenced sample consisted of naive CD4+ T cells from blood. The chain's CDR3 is CAWSGQGQPSTDTQYF. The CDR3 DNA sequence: TGTGCCTGGAGTGGGCAGGGACAGCCTAGCACAGATACGCAGTATTTT.